The 14 T cell receptor beta chains below were found in one sample sequenced in a study of blood T cell repertoires in COVID-19 (dated by TCRdb to between 2020 and 2021). Preparation of the library involved the immunoSEQ multiplex PCR assay. TCRdb provides this immuneACCESS table in a form limited to in-frame rearrangements. Some clones are lacking; in checked studies, under half of them reflect an unresolved V gene, and why the rest are absent is not known. Recorded for this sample are under 20,000 clones; roughly four fifths of them occurred a single time. The ten top clones hold approximately 20% of the sample. The sample taken for sequencing was peripheral blood. These TCRs come from an elderly man with active COVID-19.

The chain combines TRBV28 with TRBJ2-7; tentative D call: TRBD1 (7 bases). The CDR3 consists of 16 residues. The V end was cut by 1 base, the J end by 4 bases, with 17 bases between. Germline lookup yields CDR1 MDHEN and CDR2 SYDVKM. CDR3 coding DNA: TGTGCCAGCAGTTTATTTAACCAGGGGGGATTGTACGAGCAGTACTTC. Encoded protein: CASSLFNQGGLYEQYF.

V and J are TRBV2 and TRBJ2-1, with 7 nucleotides matching TRBD2. V shed 4 bases and J 2 bases; nucleotides not matched to a gene: 2. The CDR3 has 14 residues. Germline V lookup: CDR1 SNHLY, CDR2 FYNNEI. The DNA of the CDR3 is TGTGCCAGCAGTGGGGCGGGAGCCTACAATGAGCAGTTCTTC. It yields the protein CASSGAGAYNEQFF.

The chain links TRBV27 to TRBJ1-2; tentatively, D is TRBD1 (6 bases). The length of the CDR3 is 14 residues. V lost 1 base and J 3 bases, leaving 9 bases between the germline ends. From germline, CDR1 is MNHEY and CDR2 SMNVEV (reference sequence). The CDR3 DNA reads TGTGCCAGCAGTTTATACAGGGCGGACTATGGCTACACCTTC. Translated, it gives CASSLYRADYGYTF.

The genes are TRBV29-1 and TRBJ1-2; the D is unclear. In germline, CDR1 is SQVTM, CDR2 ANQGSEA. CDR3 length: 12 amino acids. Trimming removed 4 bases at V and 6 bases at J, with 12 bases between. The CDR3 protein is CSVGRQVDGYTF. CDR3 DNA sequence: TGCAGCGTTGGAAGGCAGGTGGATGGCTACACCTTC.

The chain carries TRBV6-4 and TRBJ2-5, with 11 nucleotides matching TRBD1. The CDR3 totals 14 residues. The V segment lost 6 bases and the J segment 5 bases; nucleotides outside the gene matches: 5. From germline, CDR1 is MRHNA and CDR2 SNTAGT. Here the CDR3 reads CASRDRGLEETQYF. The CDR3 DNA sequence: TGTGCCAGCAGGGACAGGGGGCTGGAGGAGACCCAGTACTTC.

The J gene is TRBJ2-7, the V gene TRBV6-1, with D possibly TRBD1 on 5 matching bases. The CDR3 sequence is 15 residues long. Germline V gene sequence: CDR1 MNHNS, CDR2 SASEGT. Trimming stripped 2 bases from V and 0 bases from J, with 11 bases between. The CDR3 loop is CASSERLTVSYEQYF. DNA for the CDR3: TGTGCCAGCAGTGAAAGATTGACAGTCTCCTACGAGCAGTACTTC.

The table lists this clone with a few counts. The chain recombines TRBV5-4 with TRBJ2-7; TRBD1 matches 10 bases. The CDR3 contains 15 residues. CDR1 SGHNT and CDR2 YYREEE come from the germline V gene (reference sequence). V lost 2 bases, J lost 6 bases, and 8 bases stayed unmatched. CDR3 in DNA: TGTGCCAGCAGCTTCAGACAGGGGGCGCGGTCCGAGCAGTACTTC. It encodes CASSFRQGARSEQYF.

V usage is TRBV2 and J usage is TRBJ2-3, with no clear D. Between the trimmed V and J ends, which lost 4 bases and 2 bases, there was a span of 10 bases. The CDR3 is 14 residues long. The germline gives CDR1 SNHLY, CDR2 FYNNEI. The CDR3 nucleotides read TGTGCCAGCAGTGGCCCGAGTTTCACAGATACGCAGTATTTT. Its translation is CASSGPSFTDTQYF.

The rearrangement links TRBV7-7 to TRBJ2-5; the D is unclear. Germline CDR1 reads SSHAT; CDR2 reads FNYEAQ (reference sequence). Trimming stripped 4 bases from V and 4 bases from J, with 13 bases between. This CDR3 has 14 amino acids. CDR3 coding DNA: TGTGCCAGCAGCTCGGTGGGCAGTGCAGAGACCCAGTACTTC. Its translation is CASSSVGSAETQYF.

The rearrangement links TRBV5-1 to TRBJ1-2, with 8 bases aligning to TRBD1. With 3 bases clipped from V and 5 bases from J, the junction kept 3 bases outside the gene matches. Germline V CDR1 and CDR2: SGHRS, YFSETQ. CDR3 size: 13 residues. This CDR3 reads CASSYTGGYGYTF. In nucleotides, the CDR3 is TGCGCCAGCAGCTACACAGGGGGATATGGCTACACCTTC.

The J gene is TRBJ2-1, the V gene TRBV19, with 12 nucleotides matching TRBD1. V gave up 3 bases and J gave up 7 bases; unmatched junction bases: 4. This CDR3 spans 15 amino acids. Germline V lookup: CDR1 LNHDA, CDR2 SQIVND (reference sequence). CDR3: CASSIGTGGFNEQFF. The CDR3 DNA sequence: TGTGCCAGTAGTATTGGGACAGGGGGCTTTAATGAGCAGTTCTTC.

The chain has TRBV7-9 and TRBJ1-5, with D hard to call. V dropped 1 base and J dropped 1 base, with 14 bases sitting between them. From germline, CDR1 is SEHNR and CDR2 FQNEAQ (reference sequence). This CDR3 contains 17 residues. CDR3 nucleotide sequence: TGTGCCAGCAGCTTAGGCCCCCTAGGAAGGAGCAATCAGCCCCAGCATTTT. It yields the protein CASSLGPLGRSNQPQHF.

The chain employs TRBV10-1 and TRBJ2-7; D perhaps matches TRBD1 (6 bases). Trimming stripped 7 bases from V and 2 bases from J, with 18 bases between. The CDR3 spans 15 residues. CDR1 and CDR2 from the germline V gene are WNHNN and SYGVQD (reference sequence). The CDR3 reads CASILSTGRTYEQYF. CDR3 bases: TGCGCCAGCATCCTTTCGACAGGCCGAACCTACGAGCAGTACTTC.

This clone was observed a few times. This chain uses TRBV6-2 or TRBV6-3 with TRBJ2-7, with TRBD1 identical over 10 bases. The germline V gene has CDR1 MNHEY and CDR2 SVGEGT. The V and J ends lost 3 bases and 1 base, in that order; junction bases with no gene match: 3. The CDR3 has 15 amino acids. CDR3 in DNA: TGTGCCAGCAGTTATGGGACAGGGGCATCCTACGAGCAGTACTTC. Its protein is CASSYGTGASYEQYF.